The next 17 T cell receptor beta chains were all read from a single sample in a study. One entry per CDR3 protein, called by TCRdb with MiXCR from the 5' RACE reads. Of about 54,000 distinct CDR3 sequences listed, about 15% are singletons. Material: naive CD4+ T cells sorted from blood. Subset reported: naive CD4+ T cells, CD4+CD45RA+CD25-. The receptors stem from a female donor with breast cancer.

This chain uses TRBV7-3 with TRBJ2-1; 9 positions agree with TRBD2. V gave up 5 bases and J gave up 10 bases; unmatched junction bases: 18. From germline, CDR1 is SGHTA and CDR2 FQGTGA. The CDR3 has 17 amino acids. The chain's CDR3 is CASSHSPVAGVFKEQFF. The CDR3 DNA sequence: TGTGCCAGCAGCCACTCCCCGGTAGCGGGAGTTTTCAAGGAGCAGTTCTTC. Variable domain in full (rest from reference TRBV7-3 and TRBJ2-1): GAGVSQTPSNKVTEKGKYVELRCDPISGHTALYWYRQSLGQGPEFLIYFQGTGAADDSGLPNDRFFAVRPEGSVSTLKIQRTERGDSAVYLCASSHSPVAGVFKEQFFGPGTRLTVL.

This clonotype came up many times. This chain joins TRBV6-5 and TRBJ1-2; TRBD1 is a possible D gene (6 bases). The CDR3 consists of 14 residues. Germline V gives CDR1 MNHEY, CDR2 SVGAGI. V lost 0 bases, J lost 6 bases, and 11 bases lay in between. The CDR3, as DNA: TGTGCCAGCAGTTACTCGAGGTGGGGGCATGGCTACACCTTC. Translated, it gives CASSYSRWGHGYTF.

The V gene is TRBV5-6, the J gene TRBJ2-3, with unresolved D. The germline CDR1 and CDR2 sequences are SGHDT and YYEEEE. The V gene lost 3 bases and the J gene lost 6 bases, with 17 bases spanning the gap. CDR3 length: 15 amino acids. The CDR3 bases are TGTGCCAGCAGCTCCCTATCGGGCCCGCCGGATACGCAGTATTTT. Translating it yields CASSSLSGPPDTQYF.

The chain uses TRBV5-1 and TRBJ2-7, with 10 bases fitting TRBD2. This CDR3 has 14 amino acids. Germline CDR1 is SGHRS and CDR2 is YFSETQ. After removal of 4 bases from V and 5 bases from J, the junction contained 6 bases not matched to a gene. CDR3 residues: CASSITSGKNEQYF. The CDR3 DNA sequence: TGCGCCAGCAGCATCACTAGCGGGAAGAACGAGCAGTACTTC. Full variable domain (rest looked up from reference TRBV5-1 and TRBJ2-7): KAGVTQTPRYLIKTRGQQVTLSCSPISGHRSVSWYQQTPGQGLQFLFEYFSETQRNKGNFPGRFSGRQFSNSRSEMNVSTLELGDSALYLCASSITSGKNEQYFGPGTRLTVT.

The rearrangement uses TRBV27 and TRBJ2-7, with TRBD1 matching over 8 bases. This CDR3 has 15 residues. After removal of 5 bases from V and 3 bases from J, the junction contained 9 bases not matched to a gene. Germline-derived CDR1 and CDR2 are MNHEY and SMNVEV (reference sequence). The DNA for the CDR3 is TGTGCCAGCAGTGGAGCCGGGACAGGATTCTACGAGCAGTACTTC. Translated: CASSGAGTGFYEQYF.

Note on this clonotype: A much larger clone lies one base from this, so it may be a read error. The CDR3 is CSARGKAPQGNEQFF. CDR3 bases: TGCAGTGCCCGTGGGAAGGCCCCTCAAGGCAATGAGCAGTTCTTC. This sequence joins TRBV20-1 and TRBJ2-1, with no clear D. From germline, CDR1 is DFQATT and CDR2 SNEGSKA (reference sequence). The V gene lost 6 bases and the J gene lost 6 bases, with 21 bases spanning the gap. The CDR3 length is 15 residues.

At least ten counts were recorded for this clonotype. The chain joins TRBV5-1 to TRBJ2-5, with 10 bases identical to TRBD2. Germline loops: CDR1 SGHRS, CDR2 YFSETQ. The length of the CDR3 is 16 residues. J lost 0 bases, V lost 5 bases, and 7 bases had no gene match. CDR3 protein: CASSYTSGTYQETQYF. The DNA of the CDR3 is TGCGCCAGCAGTTATACTAGCGGGACGTACCAAGAGACCCAGTACTTC.

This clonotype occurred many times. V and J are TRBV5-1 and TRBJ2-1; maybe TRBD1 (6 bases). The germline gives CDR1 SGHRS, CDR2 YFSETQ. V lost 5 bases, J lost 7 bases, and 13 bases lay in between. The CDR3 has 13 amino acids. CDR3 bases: TGCGCCAGCAGTGGGGGCAGGGCGAATGAGCAGTTCTTC. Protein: CASSGGRANEQFF.

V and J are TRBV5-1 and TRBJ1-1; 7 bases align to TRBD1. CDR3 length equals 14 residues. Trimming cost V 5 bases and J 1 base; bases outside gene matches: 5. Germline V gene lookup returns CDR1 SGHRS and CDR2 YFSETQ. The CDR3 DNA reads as TGCGCCAGCAGTACAGGGGAAAAGAACACTGAAGCTTTCTTT. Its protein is CASSTGEKNTEAFF.

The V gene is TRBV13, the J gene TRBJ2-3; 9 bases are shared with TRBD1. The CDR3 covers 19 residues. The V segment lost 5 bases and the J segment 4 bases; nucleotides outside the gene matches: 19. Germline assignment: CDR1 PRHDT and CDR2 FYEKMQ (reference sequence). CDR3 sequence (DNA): TGTGCCAGCAGCCTTCTAATCCCTGACGGGACAGGGTGTGCAGATACGCAGTATTTT. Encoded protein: CASSLLIPDGTGCADTQYF.

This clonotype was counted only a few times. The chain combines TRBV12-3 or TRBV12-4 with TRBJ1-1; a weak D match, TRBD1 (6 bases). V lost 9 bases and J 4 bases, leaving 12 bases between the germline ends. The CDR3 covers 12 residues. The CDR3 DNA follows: TGTGCCAGTAAACGACAGGTCACTGAAGCTTTCTTT. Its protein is CASKRQVTEAFF.

Here the CDR3 DNA reads TGTGCCAGCAGCTACGACCCTCCCGAGGAGCAGTACTTC. Translation: CASSYDPPEEQYF. The chain uses TRBV5-4 and TRBJ2-7; D is uncertain. The V gene lost 3 bases and the J gene lost 7 bases, with 14 bases spanning the gap. CDR3 length equals 13 residues. Germline V gene sequence: CDR1 SGHNT, CDR2 YYREEE (reference sequence).

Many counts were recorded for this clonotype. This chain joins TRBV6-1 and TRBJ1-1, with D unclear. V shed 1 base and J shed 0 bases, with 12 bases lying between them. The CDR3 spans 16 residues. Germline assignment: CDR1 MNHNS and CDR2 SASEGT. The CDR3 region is CASSEEIGKMNTEAFF. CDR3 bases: TGTGCCAGCAGTGAAGAGATTGGGAAGATGAACACTGAAGCTTTCTTT.

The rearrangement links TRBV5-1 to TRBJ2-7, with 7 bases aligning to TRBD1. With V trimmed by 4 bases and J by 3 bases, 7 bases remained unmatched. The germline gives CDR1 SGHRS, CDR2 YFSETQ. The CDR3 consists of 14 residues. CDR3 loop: CASSQDRPGYEQYF. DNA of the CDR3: TGCGCCAGCAGCCAGGACAGGCCGGGCTACGAGCAGTACTTC.

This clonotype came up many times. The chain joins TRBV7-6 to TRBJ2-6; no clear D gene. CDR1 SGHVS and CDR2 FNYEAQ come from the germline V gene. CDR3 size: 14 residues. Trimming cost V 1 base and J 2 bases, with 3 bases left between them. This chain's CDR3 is CASSLGPGANVLTF. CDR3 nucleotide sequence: TGTGCCAGCAGCTTAGGTCCTGGGGCCAACGTCCTGACTTTC.

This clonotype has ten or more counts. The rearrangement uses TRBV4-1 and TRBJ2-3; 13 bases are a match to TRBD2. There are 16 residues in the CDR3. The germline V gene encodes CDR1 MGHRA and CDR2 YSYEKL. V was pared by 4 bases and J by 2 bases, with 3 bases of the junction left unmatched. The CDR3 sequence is CASSRLAGGLTDTQYF. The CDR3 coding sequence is TGCGCCAGCAGCCGACTAGCGGGAGGTCTCACAGATACGCAGTATTTT.

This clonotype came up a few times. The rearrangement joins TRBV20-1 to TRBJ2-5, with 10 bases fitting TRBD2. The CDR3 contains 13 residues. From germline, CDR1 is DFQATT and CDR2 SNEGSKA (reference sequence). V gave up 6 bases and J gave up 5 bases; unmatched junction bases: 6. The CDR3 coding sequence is TGCAGTGCCAGTCCTAGCGGGAGTGAGACCCAGTACTTC. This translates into CSASPSGSETQYF.